This section outlines one T cell receptor beta chain sequence together with its context. This sample includes further DNA sequences coding for the same CDR3. The data originate from a study of blood T cell repertoires in COVID-19. Study-wide background: Samples taken during acute and convalescent COVID-19 were collected in the United States, Italy and Spain. PBMCs, B-cell-depleted T cells, or T cells provided the cDNA or gDNA that made up the material.

Authors' methods: Estimates of nucleated cell counts were drawn from the amplification of reference gene primers. The data were produced by immunoSEQ multiplex PCR, yet TCRdb's version contains in-frame clones alone and is incomplete. V, J and clone size are taken as reported in that table, and D and trimming were inferred from the DNA itself. The table records around 63,000 clones, 81% of them present only once. The trim removed 5 bases at V and 1 base at J, leaving 14 bases unmatched. CDR1 MNHEY and CDR2 SMNVEV come from the germline V gene (reference sequence). CDR3 size: 20 residues. Sequencing was done on a sample of peripheral blood. The receptor comes from a woman at least 80 years old with active or convalescent COVID-19. The genes are TRBV27 and TRBJ2-1; 13 bases agree with TRBD2. This chain's CDR3 is CASSEPPVVLAGGSYNEQFF. DNA of the CDR3: TGTGCCAGCAGTGAGCCCCCGGTGGTACTAGCGGGGGGGTCCTACAATGAGCAGTTCTTC.